These T cell receptor beta chains were read from a single sample in a study of T cells in localized non-small cell lung cancer. Here immunoSEQ multiplex PCR was the method, and the copy in TCRdb shows in-frame clones only, minus some. Of tens of thousands of clones in the sample, roughly 90% are singletons; the top ten hold roughly 1.9%. Sequencing used peripheral blood, obtained before any cancer treatment. These TCRs come from a female donor older than 55 with stage I lung adenocarcinoma. The CDR3 runs from the conserved cysteine through the conserved F or W. Fields, in order: V gene, clone size, J gene, D gene, CDR3 protein, CDR3 DNA. D genes are given only for firm matches. Only part of the rows carry a size: once, few, many, or a class if the clone is expanded.

>TRBV11-3|NA|TRBJ2-3|TRBD2
CASSVSSGGRSDTQYF
TGTGCCAGCAGCGTCTCCAGCGGGGGTCGATCAGATACGCAGTATTTT
>TRBV29-1|NA|TRBJ2-1|NA
CSVVGGLQSYNEQFF
TGCAGCGTTGTGGGGGGGCTTCAATCCTACAATGAGCAGTTCTTC
>TRBV9|NA|TRBJ2-5|NA
CASSPPTLDSGTQYF
TGTGCCAGCAGCCCCCCGACGCTAGACTCAGGGACCCAGTACTTC
>TRBV30|few|TRBJ1-2|NA
CAWSLTDLLYYGYTF
TGTGCCTGGAGTTTGACCGACCTCCTTTACTATGGCTACACCTTC
>TRBV6-5|NA|TRBJ1-1|NA
CASIYRAGNTEAFF
TGTGCCAGCATTTACCGGGCCGGGAACACTGAAGCTTTCTTT
>TRBV6-1|NA|TRBJ1-5|TRBD1
CASSEPDRGIGQPQHF
TGTGCCAGCAGTGAACCGGACAGGGGTATTGGTCAGCCCCAGCATTTT
>TRBV5-4|NA|TRBJ2-1|TRBD2
CASSFRLAGGRYNEQFF
TGTGCCAGCAGCTTTCGCCTAGCGGGGGGCCGCTACAATGAGCAGTTCTTC
>TRBV6-6|NA|TRBJ2-1|NA
CASSSTYNEQFF
TGTGCCAGCAGTTCCACGTACAATGAGCAGTTCTTC
>TRBV9|NA|TRBJ2-5|NA
CASSVGDHEGTQYF
TGTGCCAGCAGCGTAGGAGATCACGAGGGGACCCAGTACTTC
>TRBV19|NA|TRBJ2-5|NA
CASSITPGTETQYF
TGTGCCAGTAGTATCACCCCAGGAACAGAGACCCAGTACTTC
>TRBV5-6|NA|TRBJ2-7|NA
CASSLRNLDEQYF
TGTGCCAGCAGCCTTAGGAATCTAGACGAGCAGTACTTC
>TRBV19|NA|TRBJ1-4|NA
CASNRGRGFNEKLFF
TGTGCCAGCAATAGGGGAAGGGGTTTTAATGAAAAACTGTTTTTT
>TRBV6-5|NA|TRBJ1-1|NA
CASTLRWNTEAFF
TGTGCCAGCACCCTGAGGTGGAACACTGAAGCTTTCTTT
>TRBV11-2|NA|TRBJ2-5|NA
CASSLVGGTQEAQYF
TGTGCCAGCAGCTTAGTCGGCGGGACCCAAGAGGCCCAGTACTTC
>TRBV6-4|few|TRBJ1-5|NA
CASRNLLGRGTNQPQHF
TGTGCCAGCAGGAACCTTTTGGGTCGGGGAACCAATCAGCCCCAGCATTTT
>TRBV29-1|few|TRBJ1-2|NA
CSVEEGGRDYGYTF
TGCAGCGTTGAAGAGGGAGGACGCGACTATGGCTACACCTTC
>TRBV19|NA|TRBJ1-5|TRBD1
CASTPQGGTVTQPQHF
TGTGCCAGTACCCCACAGGGGGGGACAGTCACCCAGCCCCAGCATTTT
>TRBV6-1|NA|TRBJ1-1|NA
CASSADSVTEAFF
TGTGCCAGCAGTGCGGACTCTGTCACTGAAGCTTTCTTT
>TRBV6-6|NA|TRBJ1-2|NA
CASRKGGANYGYTF
TGTGCCAGCAGGAAGGGGGGAGCTAACTATGGCTACACCTTC
>TRBV28|NA|TRBJ2-7|TRBD2
CASSAIAKRGYEQYF
TGTGCCAGCAGCGCCATAGCTAAGCGGGGGTACGAGCAGTACTTC
>TRBV11-2|NA|TRBJ2-5|TRBD2
CASSPPLAGVETQYF
TGTGCCAGCAGCCCGCCCCTAGCGGGGGTTGAGACCCAGTACTTC
>TRBV30|NA|TRBJ1-2|NA
CAWSVGRANYGYTF
TGTGCCTGGAGTGTAGGACGAGCTAACTATGGCTACACCTTC
>TRBV5-1|NA|TRBJ2-7|NA
CASSLGFYEQYF
TGCGCCAGCAGCTTGGGTTTCTACGAGCAGTACTTC
>TRBV18|NA|TRBJ1-6|NA
CASSPPGENSPLHF
TGTGCCAGCTCACCCCCGGGGGAAAATTCACCCCTCCACTTT
>TRBV7-9|NA|TRBJ2-1|NA
CASSLLPGPILF
TGTGCCAGCAGCTTATTACCGGGACCGATTCTCTTC
>TRBV28|once|TRBJ2-7|NA
CASSPRGGQGIEQYF
TGTGCCAGCAGTCCGCGGGGGGGACAGGGAATCGAGCAGTACTTC
>TRBV10-1|NA|TRBJ1-3|NA
CASSPGQNTIYF
TGCGCCAGCAGCCCGGGACAAAACACCATATATTTT
>TRBV25-1|once|TRBJ1-1|TRBD1
CASRIPGGTEAFF
TGTGCCAGCAGGATACCAGGGGGCACTGAAGCTTTCTTT
>TRBV28|NA|TRBJ2-5|NA
CASSLGSGLGQETQYF
TGTGCCAGCAGTTTAGGGTCTGGACTCGGCCAAGAGACCCAGTACTTC
>TRBV5-1|NA|TRBJ1-1|NA
CASSHNTENTEAFF
TGCGCCAGCAGCCACAATACGGAGAACACTGAAGCTTTCTTT
>TRBV6-1|NA|TRBJ2-7|NA
CASRRDRDGGYEQYF
TGTGCCAGCAGGAGAGACCGGGACGGAGGCTACGAGCAGTACTTC
>TRBV10-3|NA|TRBJ1-1|TRBD1
CAINPGTGQNTEAFF
TGTGCCATCAATCCCGGGACAGGTCAGAACACTGAAGCTTTCTTT
>TRBV9|NA|TRBJ2-1|NA
CASSAGIGEQFF
TGTGCCAGCAGCGCAGGGATAGGTGAGCAGTTCTTC
>TRBV7-2|once|TRBJ2-3|NA
CASSADKFTDTQYF
TGTGCCAGCAGCGCAGACAAGTTCACAGATACGCAGTATTTT
>TRBV30|NA|TRBJ1-5|NA
CAWRTGDALQPQHF
TGTGCCTGGAGAACGGGGGACGCATTGCAGCCCCAGCATTTT
>TRBV5-1|NA|TRBJ2-7|NA
CASSLEWGANEQYF
TGCGCCAGCAGCTTGGAGTGGGGGGCCAACGAGCAGTACTTC
>TRBV10-3|once|TRBJ1-2|TRBD1
CATLQGDNYGYTF
TGTGCCACCTTACAGGGGGATAACTATGGCTACACCTTC
>TRBV6-1|NA|TRBJ2-3|NA
CASSARGAGDTQYF
TGTGCCAGCAGCGCTAGGGGGGCGGGAGATACGCAGTATTTT
>TRBV28|NA|TRBJ1-2|TRBD1
CASSTPAGDRYYGYTF
TGTGCCAGCAGTACACCTGCGGGGGACAGGTACTATGGCTACACCTTC
>TRBV6-6|few|TRBJ1-1|TRBD1
CASSSQGGPMNTEAFF
TGTGCCAGCAGTTCCCAAGGGGGCCCCATGAACACTGAAGCTTTCTTT
>TRBV5-6|NA|TRBJ1-5|NA
CASSPQGNQPQHF
TGTGCCAGCAGCCCCCAGGGCAATCAGCCCCAGCATTTT
>TRBV6-1|NA|TRBJ2-1|NA
CASMGGAQAYNEQFF
TGTGCCAGCATGGGGGGAGCACAGGCTTACAATGAGCAGTTCTTC
>TRBV28|NA|TRBJ2-1|NA
CASWGRSYNEQFF
TGTGCCAGTTGGGGGCGCTCCTACAATGAGCAGTTCTTC
>TRBV28|NA|TRBJ2-2|NA
CASSPGNAGELFF
TGTGCCAGCAGCCCAGGGAACGCCGGGGAGCTGTTTTTT
>TRBV13|NA|TRBJ2-3|TRBD1
CASSLASGTGEGDTQYF
TGTGCCAGCAGCTTAGCCTCCGGGACAGGGGAAGGAGATACGCAGTATTTT
>TRBV5-6|NA|TRBJ2-7|NA
CASSPGLSYEQYF
TGTGCCAGCAGCCCCGGGCTATCCTACGAGCAGTACTTC
>TRBV19|NA|TRBJ2-3|TRBD1
CASTPGQGWGDTQYF
TGTGCCAGTACCCCGGGACAGGGATGGGGAGATACGCAGTATTTT
>TRBV19|NA|TRBJ1-5|NA
CASKSGPYSNQPQHF
TGTGCCAGTAAATCGGGGCCTTATAGCAATCAGCCCCAGCATTTT
>TRBV7-2|NA|TRBJ2-7|NA
CASSLSYGSPNEQYF
TGTGCCAGCAGCTTAAGTTACGGTTCTCCTAACGAGCAGTACTTC
>TRBV25-1|NA|TRBJ1-6|NA
CASSEYAGLGNSPLHF
TGTGCCAGCAGTGAATACGCAGGGCTAGGTAATTCACCCCTCCACTTT
>TRBV4-2|NA|TRBJ2-3|NA
CASSQPTGHSSTDTQYF
TGTGCCAGCAGCCAACCGACAGGACACTCTAGCACAGATACGCAGTATTTT
>TRBV5-6|NA|TRBJ2-5|NA
CASTLNLARVETQYF
TGTGCCAGCACTCTTAACCTGGCCAGGGTTGAGACCCAGTACTTC
>TRBV6-5|NA|TRBJ1-2|TRBD1
CASSVGRDRTGYTF
TGTGCCAGTTCAGTCGGGAGGGACAGGACGGGCTACACCTTC
>TRBV19|NA|TRBJ1-5|TRBD1
CASSRDRGLVNSNQPQHF
TGTGCCAGTAGTAGGGACAGGGGATTGGTAAATAGCAATCAGCCCCAGCATTTT
>TRBV27|NA|TRBJ1-5|NA
CASSSQGQDNQPQHF
TGTGCCAGCAGTTCTCAGGGGCAGGACAATCAGCCCCAGCATTTT